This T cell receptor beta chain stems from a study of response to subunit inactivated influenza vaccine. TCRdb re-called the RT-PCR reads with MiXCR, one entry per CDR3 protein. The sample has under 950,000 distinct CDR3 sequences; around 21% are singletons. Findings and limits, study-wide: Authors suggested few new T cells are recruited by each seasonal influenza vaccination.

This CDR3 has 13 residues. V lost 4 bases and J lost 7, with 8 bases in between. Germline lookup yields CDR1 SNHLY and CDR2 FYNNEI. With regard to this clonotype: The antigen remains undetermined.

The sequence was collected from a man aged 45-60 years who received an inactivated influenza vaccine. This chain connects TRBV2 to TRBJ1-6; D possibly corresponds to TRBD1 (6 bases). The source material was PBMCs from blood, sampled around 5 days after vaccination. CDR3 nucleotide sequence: TGTGCCAGCAGTGGCCAGGGGAATTCACCCCTCCACTTT. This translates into CASSGQGNSPLHF.